This TCR beta chain was identified during a study of vaccination and CD4 T cells after COVID-19. Study-level background: Spike peptides, overlapping and drawn from SARS-CoV-2, HCoV-NL63, HCoV-OC43 and HCoV-229E, were used to stimulate cells. Study outcomes and limitations: Convalescent patients displayed a median 86.3% of reactive clones emerging only post-vaccination.

Germline CDR1 is KGHSH and CDR2 is LQKENI. V was pared by 6 bases and J by 4 bases, with 15 bases of the junction left unmatched. The length of the CDR3 is 17 residues. Treatment described: roughly 10-day PBMC culture with coronavirus spike peptide pools or control peptides (ViraFEST assay). Notes on this clonotype: Its antigen is as yet unknown.

With the Oncomine TCR Beta short-read assay, DNA from cultured CD4+ T cells was sequenced. Scientists extracted genomic DNA from CD4+ T cells grown in culture. From the PCR reads, TCRdb called clonotypes with MiXCR, one entry per CDR3 protein. This sample has just over 14,000 distinct CDR3 sequences, with about 47% found just once. The receptor was derived from a human donor who had recovered from COVID-19. This sequence joins TRBV18 and TRBJ2-5, with TRBD1 matching 9 bases. Sequenced material: CD4+ T cells from blood, cultured in vitro. CDR3: CASSKTRGQGYGETQYF. DNA for the CDR3: TGTGCCAGCTCCAAAACCCGGGGACAGGGATATGGAGAGACCCAGTACTTC.